Shown below are 29 T cell receptor beta chains from a single sample sequenced in a study of blood T cell repertoires in COVID-19. Profiling relied on immunoSEQ multiplex PCR, and the TCRdb table lists in-frame clones only, not all of them. The data show 65,000 to 70,000 clones, about 94% seen once. Specimen: peripheral blood. The receptors here all came from a man between 65 and 85 years old with active COVID-19.

This chain links TRBV4-1 with TRBJ2-2; no clear D. The CDR3 consists of 16 residues. Trimming removed 0 bases from V and 5 bases from J, with 13 bases in between. Germline CDR1 and CDR2: MGHRA and YSYEKL. CDR3 sequence (DNA): TGCGCCAGCAGCCAAGATCTGTATATACGGACCGGGGAGCTGTTTTTT. Translated: CASSQDLYIRTGELFF.

This clone appeared once. The genes are TRBV15 and TRBJ2-6; D possibly corresponds to TRBD2 (5 bases). From germline, CDR1 is LNHNV and CDR2 YYDKDF (reference sequence). Trimming removed 4 bases from V and 4 bases from J, with 11 bases in between. The CDR3 extends over 15 amino acids. The CDR3 region has the DNA TGTGCCACCAGCATAGGCGGGTCCGGGGCCAACGTCCTGACTTTC. It translates to CATSIGGSGANVLTF. Full variable domain (missing parts from reference TRBV15 and TRBJ2-6): DAMVIQNPRYQVTQFGKPVTLSCSQTLNHNVMYWYQQKSSQAPKLLFHYYDKDFNNEADTPDNFQSRRPNTSFCFLDIRSPGLGDTAMYLCATSIGGSGANVLTFGAGSRLTVL.

J is TRBJ1-5 and V is TRBV10-3, with TRBD1 as a possible D gene (5 bases). V was cut by 3 bases and J by 2 bases, with 11 bases left in between. The CDR3 spans 15 residues. The germline V gene has CDR1 ENHRY and CDR2 SYGVKD. The CDR3 loop reads CAISDRVEGNQPQHF. The DNA of the CDR3 is TGTGCCATCAGTGACAGGGTCGAGGGCAATCAGCCCCAGCATTTT.

The chain couples TRBV18 to TRBJ2-3; 7 nucleotides agree with TRBD2. This CDR3 contains 15 residues. CDR1 KGHSH and CDR2 LQKENI come from the germline V gene. The ends lost 5 bases at V and 6 bases at J; junction bases unmatched: 11. CDR3 in amino acids: CASSSREVEVDTQYF. Here the CDR3 DNA reads TGTGCCAGCTCATCCCGGGAGGTTGAGGTGGATACGCAGTATTTT.

This clone was detected only once. The chain's CDR3 is CASSLPGNTIYF. CDR3 bases: TGTGCCAGCAGTCTCCCTGGAAACACCATATATTTT. The V call is TRBV28, the J call TRBJ1-3; no reliable D call. Between the trimmed V and J ends, which lost 5 bases and 2 bases, there was a span of 4 bases. CDR1 and CDR2 from the germline V gene are MDHEN and SYDVKM. This CDR3 is 12 amino acids long.

This chain uses TRBV27 with TRBJ2-4; 7 bases line up with TRBD1. The germline V gene has CDR1 MNHEY and CDR2 SMNVEV (reference sequence). Germline trimming cut 6 bases from V and 5 bases from J; bases unmatched to any gene: 4. The CDR3 is 13 amino acids. The CDR3 bases are TGTGCCAGCAGAACGACAGGGCAAAACATTCAGTACTTC. The encoded protein is CASRTTGQNIQYF.

The rearrangement uses TRBV4-1 and TRBJ2-1, with TRBD2 matching 12 bases. This CDR3 region has 16 residues. Germline V gene lookup returns CDR1 MGHRA and CDR2 YSYEKL. The junction had 6 bases not matched to a gene; V was cut back by 4 bases and J by 5 bases. Here the CDR3 reads CASSPTGLAGNNEQFF. CDR3 coding DNA: TGCGCCAGCAGCCCCACAGGACTAGCGGGGAACAATGAGCAGTTCTTC.

The chain couples TRBV6-2 or TRBV6-3 to TRBJ2-7, with TRBD2 identical over 8 bases. This CDR3 contains 17 residues. CDR1 is MNHEY and CDR2 is SVGEGT in the germline V gene. V shed 0 bases, J shed 3 bases, and the junction held 10 bases outside the gene matches. Here the CDR3 reads CASSYSLASGRFYEQYF. The CDR3 nucleotides read TGTGCCAGCAGTTACTCGTTGGCTAGCGGGCGATTCTACGAGCAGTACTTC.

The rearrangement uses TRBV9 and TRBJ1-6, with D maybe TRBD1 (5 bases). The V gene's germline CDR1 is SGDLS and CDR2 YYNGEE. Trimming cost V 0 bases and J 6 bases, with 10 bases left between them. The CDR3 runs 15 residues. In nucleotides, the CDR3 is TGTGCCAGCAGCGTAGCTACGGGGGGTAATTCACCCCTCCACTTT. Translation gives CASSVATGGNSPLHF. Based on the CDR3 plus reference TRBV9 and TRBJ1-6, the full variable domain is DSGVTQTPKHLITATGQRVTLRCSPRSGDLSVYWYQQSLDQGLQFLIQYYNGEERAKGNILERFSAQQFPDLHSELNLSSLELGDSALYFCASSVATGGNSPLHFGNGTRLTVT.

The chain couples TRBV29-1 to TRBJ2-7; 7 positions match TRBD1. V trimming: 6 bases; J trimming: 4 bases; junction bases outside the gene matches: 12. The CDR3 totals 14 residues. Germline V gives CDR1 SQVTM, CDR2 ANQGSEA. CDR3 amino acids: CSVTNRGAGYEQYF. For the CDR3, the DNA is TGCAGCGTAACTAACAGGGGAGCCGGGTACGAGCAGTACTTC.

The chain's CDR3 is CASTNEGGTTEAFF. The CDR3 bases are TGTGCCAGCACGAACGAGGGGGGGACCACTGAAGCTTTCTTT. The rearrangement uses TRBV9 and TRBJ1-1; tentative D call: TRBD1 (6 bases). In germline, CDR1 is SGDLS, CDR2 YYNGEE. The V end lost 6 bases, the J end lost 4 bases, and 16 bases lay between the germline ends. This CDR3 comprises 14 residues.

This chain links TRBV4-1 with TRBJ2-3; 8 nucleotides line up with TRBD2. The length of the CDR3 is 16 residues. Germline values: CDR1 MGHRA, CDR2 YSYEKL. V shed 1 base, J shed 2 bases, and the junction held 5 bases outside the gene matches. As DNA, the CDR3 is TGCGCCAGCAGCCAAGGTCCTAGCGGGTACACAGATACGCAGTATTTT. It yields the protein CASSQGPSGYTDTQYF.

The gene calls are TRBV6-4 and TRBJ2-1; TRBD2 matches 11 bases. Germline-derived CDR1 and CDR2 are MRHNA and SNTAGT. The CDR3 is 14 residues long. V lost 4 bases, J lost 9 bases, and 5 bases stayed unmatched. The CDR3 region is CASSALAGGSEQFF. In DNA, the CDR3 is TGTGCCAGCAGTGCCCTAGCGGGGGGTAGTGAGCAGTTCTTC.

Sample share makes this clone medium-sized. The chain recombines TRBV7-9 with TRBJ2-7; weak D call: TRBD1 (5 bases). The CDR3 consists of 12 residues. Trimming took 5 bases from V and 3 from J, leaving 8 bases between them. Germline-derived CDR1 and CDR2 are SEHNR and FQNEAQ (reference sequence). CDR3: CASSTDSYEQYV. The CDR3 DNA reads TGTGCCAGCAGCACTGACAGCTACGAGCAGTACGTC.

V gene TRBV11-3 combines with J gene TRBJ2-5; a weak D match, TRBD1 (7 bases). Germline assignment: CDR1 SGHNT and CDR2 YENEEA. The CDR3 covers 16 residues. V was cut by 1 base and J by 4 bases, with 16 bases left in between. CDR3 DNA sequence: TGTGCCAGCAGCTTAGTATTGGCAGGGGGGTCAGAGACCCAGTACTTC. Protein product: CASSLVLAGGSETQYF.

V and J are TRBV3-1 (or the pseudogene TRBV3-2) and TRBJ2-5, with TRBD2 as a possible D gene (6 bases). The CDR3 extends over 14 amino acids. Per the germline V gene, CDR1 is LGHDT and CDR2 is YNNKEL (reference sequence). The V end was cut by 1 base, the J end by 5 bases, with 11 bases between. The CDR3: CASSQGTTGETQYF. CDR3 DNA: TGTGCCAGCAGCCAAGGGACTACCGGGGAGACCCAGTACTTC.

The count of this clone is one. This sequence joins TRBV5-1 and TRBJ2-5; a possible D gene is TRBD2 (6 bases). V was shortened by 3 bases and J by 2 bases, with 14 bases between the two germline ends. This CDR3 comprises 15 residues. Germline CDR1 SGHRS, CDR2 YFSETQ. CDR3 sequence reads: CASSWGDGRQETQYF. The DNA for the CDR3 is TGCGCCAGCAGCTGGGGGGACGGACGACAAGAGACCCAGTACTTC. The whole variable domain, filled in from reference TRBV5-1 and TRBJ2-5, reads KAGVTQTPRYLIKTRGQQVTLSCSPISGHRSVSWYQQTPGQGLQFLFEYFSETQRNKGNFPGRFSGRQFSNSRSEMNVSTLELGDSALYLCASSWGDGRQETQYFGPGTRLLVL.

The V gene is TRBV10-2, the J gene TRBJ2-3, with 13 bases fitting TRBD2. Germline CDR1 WSHSY, CDR2 SAAADI. Trimming took 6 bases from V and 0 from J; bases not matched to a gene: 3. This CDR3 is 16 amino acids long. The CDR3 sequence is CASRGTSGTSTDTQYF. Here the CDR3 DNA reads TGCGCCAGCAGAGGGACTAGCGGGACTAGCACAGATACGCAGTATTTT.

This chain joins TRBV6-2 or TRBV6-3 and TRBJ1-5, with TRBD1 as a possible D gene (5 bases). Germline V gene lookup returns CDR1 MNHEY and CDR2 SVGEGT. This CDR3 is 14 amino acids long. V was pared by 2 bases and J by 3 bases, with 8 bases between. CDR3 loop: CASSYRGVNQPQHF. DNA for the CDR3: TGTGCCAGCAGTTACAGGGGCGTCAATCAGCCCCAGCATTTT.

This clone was observed once. The CDR3 coding sequence is TGTGCCAGCCGTGGACAGAGCAATCAGCCCCAGCATTTT. Its translation: CASRGQSNQPQHF. V and J are TRBV10-3 and TRBJ1-5; possible D gene TRBD1, 6 bases. Germline-derived CDR1 and CDR2 are ENHRY and SYGVKD. Trimming removed 10 bases from V and 1 base from J, with 11 bases in between. The CDR3 spans 13 residues.

The V and J genes are TRBV5-1 and TRBJ2-3; 9 bases agree with TRBD1. This CDR3 is 14 amino acids long. From germline, CDR1 is SGHRS and CDR2 YFSETQ. The J segment lost 1 base and the V segment lost 5 bases, leaving 2 bases of the junction unmatched. CDR3: CASRRTGGTDTQYF. For the CDR3, the DNA is TGCGCCAGCAGGCGGACAGGGGGCACAGATACGCAGTATTTT.

The CDR3 region has the DNA TGTGCCAGCAGCTCGGGAGCTAACACTGAAGCTTTCTTT. Protein product: CASSSGANTEAFF. V is TRBV3-1 (or the pseudogene TRBV3-2) and J is TRBJ1-1; D remains ambiguous. The V gene's germline CDR1 is LGHDT and CDR2 YNNKEL (reference sequence). V lost 5 bases and J 2 bases, leaving 9 bases between the germline ends. The CDR3 spans 13 residues.

The chain joins TRBV10-3 to TRBJ2-5, with TRBD2 identical over 8 bases. Germline V gives CDR1 ENHRY, CDR2 SYGVKD. The V and J ends lost 7 bases and 5 bases, in that order; junction bases with no gene match: 6. The CDR3 length is 13 residues. CDR3 sequence: CAIKGGGTETQYF. The DNA for the CDR3 is TGTGCCATCAAGGGCGGGGGGACGGAGACCCAGTACTTC.

The chain has TRBV6-5 and TRBJ2-1; 12 bases map to TRBD1. Trimming cost V 6 bases and J 8 bases; bases outside gene matches: 2. Germline CDR1 is MNHEY and CDR2 is SVGAGI. The CDR3 is 13 amino acids. CDR3 protein: CASRGQGADEQFF. As DNA, the CDR3 is TGTGCCAGCAGGGGACAGGGGGCTGATGAGCAGTTCTTC.

The V and J genes are TRBV3-1 (or the pseudogene TRBV3-2) and TRBJ2-4, with D perhaps matching TRBD2 (5 bases). Germline-derived CDR1 and CDR2 are LGHDT and YNNKEL (reference sequence). This CDR3 is built from 18 residues. V was clipped by 0 bases and J by 0 bases, with 15 bases between them. CDR3 sequence reads: CASSQDPDYVVAKNIQYF. The CDR3 DNA is TGTGCCAGCAGCCAAGATCCAGACTACGTCGTAGCCAAAAACATTCAGTACTTC.

The genes are TRBV29-1 and TRBJ2-1, with 7 nucleotides matching TRBD2. Per the germline V gene, CDR1 is SQVTM and CDR2 is ANQGSEA. With V trimmed by 4 bases and J by 0 bases, 3 bases remained unmatched. The CDR3 runs 14 residues. The chain's CDR3 is CSVVGGGSYNEQFF. In nucleotides, the CDR3 is TGCAGCGTTGTTGGCGGGGGCTCCTACAATGAGCAGTTCTTC.

The chain uses TRBV9 and TRBJ2-2; D possibly corresponds to TRBD1 (6 bases). Germline V lookup: CDR1 SGDLS, CDR2 YYNGEE. Trimming cost V 4 bases and J 0 bases, with 10 bases left between them. The CDR3 has 15 residues. CDR3 DNA sequence: TGTGCCAGCAGCAAGGACAGCGCGAACACCGGGGAGCTGTTTTTT. It translates to CASSKDSANTGELFF.

The chain couples TRBV4-1 to TRBJ1-4; D is undetermined. Germline CDR1 is MGHRA and CDR2 is YSYEKL. The CDR3 runs to 12 residues. Between the trimmed V and J ends, which lost 1 base and 11 bases, there was a span of 8 bases. The CDR3 DNA is TGCGCCAGCAGCCAAGCGGTTGATAAACTGTTTTTT. This sequence encodes CASSQAVDKLFF.

The chain employs TRBV27 and TRBJ2-6, with TRBD2 identical over 8 bases. Germline values: CDR1 MNHEY, CDR2 SMNVEV (reference sequence). CDR3 length: 17 residues. Trimming took 6 bases from V and 2 from J; bases not matched to a gene: 9. CDR3 amino acids: CASRVLGGLAGANVLTF. Here the CDR3 DNA reads TGTGCCAGCAGGGTCTTGGGGGGACTAGCTGGGGCCAACGTCCTGACTTTC.